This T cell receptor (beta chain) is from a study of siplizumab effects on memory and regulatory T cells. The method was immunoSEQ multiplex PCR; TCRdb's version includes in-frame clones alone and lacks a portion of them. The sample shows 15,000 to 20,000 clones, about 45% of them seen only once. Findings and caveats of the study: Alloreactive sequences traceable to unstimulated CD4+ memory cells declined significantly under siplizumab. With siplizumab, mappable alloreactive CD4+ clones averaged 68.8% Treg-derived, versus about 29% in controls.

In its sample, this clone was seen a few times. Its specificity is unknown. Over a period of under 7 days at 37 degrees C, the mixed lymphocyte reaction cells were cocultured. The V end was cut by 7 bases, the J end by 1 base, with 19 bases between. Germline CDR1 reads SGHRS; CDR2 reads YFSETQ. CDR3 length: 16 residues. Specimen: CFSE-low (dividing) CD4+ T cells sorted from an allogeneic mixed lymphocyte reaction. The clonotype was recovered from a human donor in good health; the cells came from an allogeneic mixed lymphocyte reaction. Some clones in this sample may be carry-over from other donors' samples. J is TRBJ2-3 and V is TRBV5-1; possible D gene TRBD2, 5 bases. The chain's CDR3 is CASSSPRAARTDTQYF. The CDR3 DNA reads TGCGCCAGCTCCTCGCCGCGGGCCGCTCGCACAGATACGCAGTATTTT.